What follows is one T cell receptor (beta chain) and its context. What it binds is unknown. This record belongs to a study of a mutant IDH1 vaccine in newly diagnosed glioma. Study as a whole: Scheduled for weeks 1, 3, 5, 7, 11, 15, 19 and 23, eight vaccinations were given to patients. Investigators started vaccination 4-6 weeks after radiotherapy alone, or with temozolomide cycles. Of the patients given treatment, approximately 62% were male and about 40% were female, and a mean age of around 41 years was recorded.

The repertoire was sequenced with immunoSEQ multiplex PCR; TCRdb's copy has only in-frame clones and lacks some. In the table there are about 53,000 clones, about 86% of which are singletons. The time point is: week 5, during vaccination. Every vaccine dose comprised 300 ug of mutant IDH1 20-mer peptide plus topical imiquimod. The origin of this receptor is a woman aged 45 to 65 with glioma. The sequencing used PBMCs, collected from a glioma patient whose treatment included an IDH1 peptide vaccine.

The CDR3 DNA reads as TGTGCCAGCAGCCAAGACAGGGGATTCACAGATACGCAGTATTTT. Its protein product is CASSQDRGFTDTQYF. The genes are TRBV4-2 and TRBJ2-3, with a possible D match to TRBD1 (6 bases). V was clipped by 0 bases and J by 2 bases, with 9 bases between them. The CDR3 length is 15 residues. Per germline, CDR1 LGHNA and CDR2 YNFKEQ.